This T cell receptor beta chain is from a study of regulatory T cells in long-lasting Graves disease. Study observations and caveats: The sample size was small, and this may have reduced accuracy.

Construction of TCR beta libraries relied on iRepertoire HTBI primers and on Arm-PCR targeting CDR3 regions. MiXCR, applied by TCRdb to the multiplex PCR reads, yields one record per CDR3 protein. The data show under 250,000 distinct CDR3 sequences, around a fifth seen once. The ends were cut back, 3 bases at V and 4 bases at J, with 9 bases in the middle. Germline-derived CDR1 and CDR2 are DFQATT and SNEGSKA (reference sequence). The CDR3 is made up of 12 amino acids. This clonotype was found many times. Its matching antigen is unknown. Time point noted: newly diagnosed GD, antithyroid drugs for less than 3 months. PBMCs provided the RNA from which the TCR library was made. Each of the patients was recruited from an endocrinology department situated in Xi'an, China. These data were also reused for a study on T cells in Graves' hyperthyroidism and ophthalmopathy.

The sample consisted of peripheral blood mononuclear cells (PBMCs), taken at new diagnosis, from a patient treated with antithyroid drugs. J is TRBJ2-5 and V is TRBV20-1; weak D call: TRBD1 (6 bases). This receptor was taken from a woman aged 25 to 39 with Graves disease. The chain's CDR3 is CSARQGSETQYF. As DNA, the CDR3 is TGCAGTGCTAGGCAGGGGTCAGAGACCCAGTACTTC.